Listed here are 3 T cell receptor beta chains from one sample, sequenced in a study of T cells in Graves' hyperthyroidism and ophthalmopathy (dated by TCRdb to the late 2010s). Libraries were constructed by multiplex PCR. Data came from an Illumina HiSeq 2000. TCR beta CDR3 regions were amplified from RNA transcripts. The first round of RT-PCR for the TCR CDR3 was performed with the HTBI primer set and the Qiagen OneStep RT-PCR kit. TCRdb reprocessed the public reads (quality trimming at Q25 with fastp, clone calling with MiXCR) and kept in-frame beta chains. Rows with a matching CDR3 protein are joined into one entry that keeps the most common DNA and genes. Here the sample has hundreds of thousands of distinct CDR3 sequences; less than 15% occur a single time. The top ten clonotypes cover about 10% of the sample. Sequencing used blood. Receptors were obtained from a woman aged 18-29 years with Graves' hyperthyroidism.

This clonotype came up many times. The V call is TRBV30, the J call TRBJ2-2; D remains ambiguous. Germline V gives CDR1 GTSNPN, CDR2 SVGIG (reference sequence). Trimming pared 0 bases from V and 6 bases from J, leaving 8 bases between. The CDR3 is 13 amino acids. The CDR3 nucleotides read TGTGCCTGGAGTGTATTGGACGCCGGGGAGCTGTTTTTT. As protein: CAWSVLDAGELFF.

This clonotype was seen ten or more times. V gene TRBV28 combines with J gene TRBJ2-4, with D perhaps TRBD1 (8 bases). CDR1 is MDHEN and CDR2 is SYDVKM in the germline V gene. V lost 5 bases and J lost 0, with 23 bases in between. The CDR3 covers 19 residues. This chain's CDR3 is CASSQRTTQGGPAKNIQYF. Here the CDR3 DNA reads TGTGCCAGCAGTCAAAGAACCACACAGGGGGGGCCAGCCAAAAACATTCAGTACTTC.

The rearrangement uses TRBV7-6 and TRBJ2-1; 16 bases agree with TRBD2. V was pared by 0 bases and J by 9 bases, with 8 bases of the junction left unmatched. CDR1 and CDR2 from the germline V gene are SGHVS and FNYEAQ. The CDR3 length is 18 residues. CDR3 amino acids: CASSLAPGLAGGPGEQFF. In DNA, the CDR3 is TGTGCCAGCAGCTTAGCCCCGGGACTAGCGGGAGGGCCTGGTGAGCAGTTCTTC.